These 23 T cell receptor beta chains originate from one sample sequenced in a study of cytomegalovirus exposure and HLA in healthy donors. In the PCR, 60 Vbeta and 13 Jbeta primers were used. Assay used: immunoSEQ multiplex PCR; TCRdb lists only in-frame clones, some missing. The sample contains about 120,000 clones, 70% to 75% of which appear only once. Sequenced: PBMCs. These receptors all stem from a woman aged 18-29 years in good health and CMV-seronegative.

The chain uses TRBV27 and TRBJ2-7, with D unclear. Germline assignment: CDR1 MNHEY and CDR2 SMNVEV (reference sequence). CDR3 length: 13 residues. Trimming left V 2 bases short and J 5 bases short, with 10 bases between. The CDR3 bases are TGTGCCAGCAGTTTAATGGTACAGAACGAGCAGTACTTC. As protein: CASSLMVQNEQYF.

This chain links TRBV5-4 with TRBJ2-3; 7 nucleotides align to TRBD2. Unmatched junction bases numbered 10, after V lost 4 bases and J lost 2 bases. Per the germline V gene, CDR1 is SGHNT and CDR2 is YYREEE (reference sequence). CDR3 size: 16 residues. The CDR3 is CASSRTGGPNTDTQYF. Here the CDR3 DNA reads TGTGCCAGCAGCCGCACGGGGGGACCTAACACAGATACGCAGTATTTT.

In nucleotides, the CDR3 is TGTGCCAGCAGCGACAGGGATCGAGGCTACACCTTC. It is translated as CASSDRDRGYTF. The rearrangement joins TRBV2 to TRBJ1-2; 7 bases line up with TRBD1. The CDR3 consists of 12 residues. The J segment lost 8 bases and the V segment lost 6 bases, leaving 6 bases of the junction unmatched. Germline assignment: CDR1 SNHLY and CDR2 FYNNEI.

V usage is TRBV28 and J usage is TRBJ2-5, with 7 positions matching TRBD2. This CDR3 is 15 amino acids long. Germline V gene data show CDR1 as MDHEN and CDR2 as SYDVKM. Trimming removed 3 bases from V and 0 bases from J; junction bases left unmatched: 4. The CDR3 DNA follows: TGTGCCAGCAGTTTGGGCGGGGGACACCAAGAGACCCAGTACTTC. Translated: CASSLGGGHQETQYF.

This chain's CDR3 is CASRTGLAGEVEQYF. DNA of the CDR3: TGTGCCTCCCGGACGGGACTAGCGGGGGAAGTCGAGCAGTACTTC. The chain joins TRBV30 to TRBJ2-7; 14 bases map to TRBD2. Germline V gene data show CDR1 as GTSNPN and CDR2 as SVGIG (reference sequence). The V gene end was trimmed by 7 bases and the J gene end by 6 bases; junction bases not matched to a gene: 11. CDR3 size: 15 residues.

The chain couples TRBV4-1 to TRBJ2-7; 8 bases map to TRBD2. CDR3 length: 15 residues. Germline loops: CDR1 MGHRA, CDR2 YSYEKL. J gave up 3 bases and V 5 bases, and 9 bases lay outside the gene matches. CDR3 coding DNA: TGCGCCAGCAGCGCAAATGCGGCGGGGGGCTACGAGCAGTACTTC. Translated: CASSANAAGGYEQYF.

The chain carries TRBV5-1 and TRBJ2-7, with 11 bases identical to TRBD2. The CDR3 is 15 amino acids. The V segment lost 4 bases and the J segment 1 base; nucleotides outside the gene matches: 4. Germline loops: CDR1 SGHRS, CDR2 YFSETQ. The CDR3 nucleotides are TGCGCCAGCAGCCTACTAGCGGGGGAGTCCTACGAGCAGTACTTC. Translated, it gives CASSLLAGESYEQYF.

The CDR3 region is CASSIQRTGSSPLHF. As DNA, the CDR3 is TGTGCCAGTAGTATACAGCGGACAGGGTCTTCGCCCCTCCACTTT. The chain uses TRBV19 and TRBJ1-6, with TRBD1 identical over 8 bases. This CDR3 spans 15 amino acids. V shed 2 bases, J shed 13 bases, and the junction held 10 bases outside the gene matches. The germline gives CDR1 LNHDA, CDR2 SQIVND (reference sequence).

V and J are TRBV6-1 and TRBJ1-5; unclear D gene. V shed 5 bases and J shed 2 bases, with 7 bases lying between them. This CDR3 region has 13 residues. CDR1 and CDR2 (germline): MNHNS, SASEGT. CDR3 in DNA: TGTGCCAGCAGTACAGAGCGCAATCAGCCCCAGCATTTT. Protein: CASSTERNQPQHF.

The chain couples TRBV6-4 to TRBJ2-3, with TRBD2 identical over 9 bases. V shed 0 bases, J shed 7 bases, and the junction held 8 bases outside the gene matches. The CDR3 sequence is 16 residues long. From germline, CDR1 is MRHNA and CDR2 SNTAGT. The chain's CDR3 is CASSDSGGGARNTQYF. CDR3 nucleotide sequence: TGTGCCAGCAGTGACTCGGGCGGGGGGGCCCGGAATACGCAGTATTTT.

This clone appeared a few times. This chain links TRBV23-1 with TRBJ1-2; no clear D gene. TRBV23-1 is known as an ORF, though its function is uncertain. The CDR3 is 15 amino acids. V was clipped by 0 bases and J by 5 bases, with 13 bases between them. The CDR3 DNA sequence: TGCGCCAGCAGTCAATCGACCGGGAGAGGGTATGGCTACACCTTC. Translation: CASSQSTGRGYGYTF.

A single count supports this clone. The chain is built from TRBV12-5 and TRBJ2-3; D is unclear. The CDR3 is 12 amino acids. The germline V gene has CDR1 LGHNT and CDR2 FRNRAP. The germline V and J ends were trimmed by 6 bases and 1 base, with 5 bases remaining between them. CDR3 region: CASGPGTDTQYF. The CDR3 DNA is TGTGCTAGTGGACCAGGCACAGATACGCAGTATTTT.

The chain joins TRBV6-1 to TRBJ2-5; D not certain. V lost 2 bases and J 5 bases, leaving 6 bases between the germline ends. The length of the CDR3 is 12 residues. Germline assignment: CDR1 MNHNS and CDR2 SASEGT. This CDR3 reads CASSELLETQYF. The CDR3 DNA sequence: TGTGCCAGCAGTGAACTTCTTGAGACCCAGTACTTC.

This clone turned up a few times. The CDR3: CASRPQGFGNTIYF. The CDR3 DNA is TGTGCCAGCAGGCCCCAGGGGTTTGGAAACACCATATATTTT. The rearrangement links TRBV6-5 to TRBJ1-3, with D perhaps matching TRBD1 (6 bases). CDR1 is MNHEY and CDR2 is SVGAGI in the germline V gene. V was trimmed by 6 bases and J by 3 bases, leaving 12 bases between them. The CDR3 is 14 amino acids.

The chain carries TRBV30 and TRBJ1-2; 12 nucleotides match TRBD1. CDR1 and CDR2 (germline): GTSNPN, SVGIG (reference sequence). This CDR3 contains 13 residues. V dropped 5 bases and J dropped 8; count of bases not matched to a gene: 6. The CDR3 sequence: CAWGTGGVWGYTF. The DNA of the CDR3 is TGTGCCTGGGGGACAGGGGGCGTCTGGGGCTACACCTTC.

V is TRBV7-8 and J is TRBJ1-1; D is unresolved. V lost 5 bases and J lost 5, with 15 bases in between. Germline assignment: CDR1 SGHVS and CDR2 FQNEAQ. This CDR3 has 14 residues. CDR3 region: CASSRATRGTEAFF. The CDR3 nucleotides are TGTGCCAGCAGCCGAGCGACCCGTGGGACTGAAGCTTTCTTT.

The chain employs TRBV30 and TRBJ1-1, with TRBD1 as a possible D gene (6 bases). The CDR3 runs to 13 residues. Trimming stripped 1 base from V and 1 base from J, with 7 bases between. Germline assignment: CDR1 GTSNPN and CDR2 SVGIG (reference sequence). In nucleotides, the CDR3 is TGTGCCTGGAGTGGAGGGGGGAACACTGAAGCTTTCTTT. It translates to CAWSGGGNTEAFF.

The V call is TRBV7-3, the J call TRBJ1-2, with D possibly matching TRBD1 (5 bases). V lost 4 bases and J lost 8, with 20 bases in between. CDR1 and CDR2 (germline): SGHTA, FQGTGA. The CDR3 runs 15 residues. CDR3 sequence reads: CASSSTVGPIDGYTF. The CDR3, as DNA: TGTGCCAGCAGCTCCACGGTGGGGCCGATTGACGGCTACACCTTC.

This chain uses TRBV18 with TRBJ1-1; D not resolved. Trimming took off 6 bases at V and 1 base at J, with 9 bases between the two ends. The germline V gene encodes CDR1 KGHSH and CDR2 LQKENI. The CDR3 has 13 residues. Written as DNA, the CDR3 is TGTGCCAGCTCTCCAGACAAGAACACTGAAGCTTTCTTT. Translation: CASSPDKNTEAFF.

The chain employs TRBV27 and TRBJ2-7; 8 nucleotides agree with TRBD1. This CDR3 region has 17 residues. Losses at the gene ends were 5 bases for V and 0 bases for J; bases not matched to a gene: 12. The germline V gene encodes CDR1 MNHEY and CDR2 SMNVEV (reference sequence). CDR3 DNA: TGTGCCAGCAGTCCGATCCTCGTGACAGGGGTCTCCTACGAGCAGTACTTC. Translation gives CASSPILVTGVSYEQYF.

The CDR3 region has the DNA TGTGCCAGCAGCGGTAGCGGGGGGGGGCCGAATGAGCAGTTCTTC. Amino acids: CASSGSGGGPNEQFF. The chain couples TRBV9 to TRBJ2-1; TRBD2 agrees at 11 bases. This CDR3 has 15 residues. The germline V gene has CDR1 SGDLS and CDR2 YYNGEE. Trimming at V came to 3 bases and at J to 7 bases, leaving 6 bases not matched to a gene.

The chain combines TRBV5-1 with TRBJ2-3, with 9 positions matching TRBD1. The germline gives CDR1 SGHRS, CDR2 YFSETQ. V dropped 4 bases and J dropped 4; count of bases not matched to a gene: 7. This CDR3 spans 15 amino acids. The DNA for the CDR3 is TGCGCCAGCAGCACCGGACAGGGGAATTCAGATACGCAGTATTTT. This sequence encodes CASSTGQGNSDTQYF.

This clone was counted between two and nine times. This sequence joins TRBV15 and TRBJ2-3, with 9 bases lining up with TRBD2. J was trimmed by 2 bases and V by 5 bases; bases with no gene match: 8. This CDR3 is built from 16 residues. Germline CDR1 LNHNV, CDR2 YYDKDF (reference sequence). The CDR3 nucleotides read TGTGCCACCAGCCCCTGGCGGGGGGGTTTCACAGATACGCAGTATTTT. It encodes CATSPWRGGFTDTQYF.